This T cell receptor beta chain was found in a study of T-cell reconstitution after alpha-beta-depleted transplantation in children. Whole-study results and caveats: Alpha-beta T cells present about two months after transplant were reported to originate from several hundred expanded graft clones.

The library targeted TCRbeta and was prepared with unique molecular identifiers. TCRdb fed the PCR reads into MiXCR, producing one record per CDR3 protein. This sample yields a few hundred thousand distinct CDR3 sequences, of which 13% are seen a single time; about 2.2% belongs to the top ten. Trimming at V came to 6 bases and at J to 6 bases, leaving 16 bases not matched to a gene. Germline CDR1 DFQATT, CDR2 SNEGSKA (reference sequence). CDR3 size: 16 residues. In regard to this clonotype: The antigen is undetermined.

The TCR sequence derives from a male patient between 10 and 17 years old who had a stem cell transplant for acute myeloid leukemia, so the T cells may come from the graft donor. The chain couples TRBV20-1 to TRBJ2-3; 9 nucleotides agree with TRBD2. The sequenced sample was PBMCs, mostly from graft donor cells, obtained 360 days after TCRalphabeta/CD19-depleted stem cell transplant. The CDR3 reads CSAAESAGGVVDTQYF. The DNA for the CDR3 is TGCAGTGCCGCAGAATCAGCGGGAGGTGTTGTGGATACGCAGTATTTT.